Listed below are T cell receptor beta chains from one sample, sequenced in a study of blood T cell repertoires in COVID-19. Assay used: immunoSEQ multiplex PCR; TCRdb lists only in-frame clones, some missing. The table has over 250,000 clones, approximately 87% seen once. Sequencing was performed on PBMCs or T cells enriched from blood (not recorded which). The receptor source for this set is a woman younger than 45 who had recovered from COVID-19. The CDR3 runs from the conserved cysteine through the conserved F or W. D genes are given only for firm matches. Only some rows state a clone size, as once, few, many or a class for expanded clones.

J | size | D | V | DNA | CDR3
TRBJ1-5 | - | - | TRBV19 | TGTGCCAGTAGTATAGAAGGCACGGGGAATCAGCCCCAGCATTTT | CASSIEGTGNQPQHF
TRBJ2-3 | - | - | TRBV4-3 | TGCGCCAGCAGCCAACGGAGGGGCCTGGAGCGAGATACGCAGTATTTT | CASSQRRGLERDTQYF
TRBJ1-2 | - | TRBD1 | TRBV28 | TGTGCCAGCAGTCCTGGACAGGGACGCTATGGCTACACCTTC | CASSPGQGRYGYTF
TRBJ1-1 | - | TRBD1 | TRBV7-2 | TGTGCCAGCAGCTTATTTGCGCGGACAGGGGGCACTGAAGCTTTCTTT | CASSLFARTGGTEAFF
TRBJ1-1 | - | TRBD1 | TRBV7-9 | TGTGCCAGCAGCAACATACAGGGGGAAAACACTGAAGCTTTCTTT | CASSNIQGENTEAFF
TRBJ2-3 | few | TRBD2 | TRBV7-2 | TGTGCCAGCAGCTTATTCTCCAGCGGGGCTAACACAAATACGCAGTATTTT | CASSLFSSGANTNTQYF
TRBJ1-2 | once | - | TRBV28 | TGTGCCAGCAGTTTTTTAACGGGGAGATATGGCTACACCTTC | CASSFLTGRYGYTF
TRBJ1-1 | - | - | TRBV19 | TGTGCCAGTAGTCTCGGACAGTCAACTGAAGCTTTCTTT | CASSLGQSTEAFF
TRBJ1-4 | - | - | TRBV3-1/TRBV3-2 | TGTGCCAGCAGCCAGGACGCCAGAAGGGGTTTATCCCCCTCGACTAATGAAAAACTGTTTTTT | CASSQDARRGLSPSTNEKLFF
TRBJ2-1 | - | TRBD2 | TRBV5-1 | TGCGCCAGCAGCTTTAGCGGGGGGGCCTACAATGAGCAGTTCTTC | CASSFSGGAYNEQFF
TRBJ1-2 | - | - | TRBV28 | TGTGCCAGCAGTTTATGGGCTTCAAACTATGGCTACACCTTC | CASSLWASNYGYTF
TRBJ1-5 | - | - | TRBV19 | TGTGCCAGTAGTATAGGGAGGGATCGGGGACCCCAGCATTTT | CASSIGRDRGPQHF
TRBJ2-5 | - | - | TRBV15 | TGTGCCACCAGCAGACGCACCGGGACAACAGGTCGGGAGACCCAGTACTTC | CATSRRTGTTGRETQYF
TRBJ2-3 | - | - | TRBV3-1/TRBV3-2 | TGTGCCAGCGGCTTCCATGATACGCAGTATTTT | CASGFHDTQYF
TRBJ1-5 | - | - | TRBV2 | TGTGCCAGCAGTTTGACGGGGAGAAATCAGCCCCAGCATTTT | CASSLTGRNQPQHF
TRBJ1-2 | - | - | TRBV7-8 | TGTGCCAGCAGCTTAGATCGCCGAGCCCTCTATGGCTACACCTTC | CASSLDRRALYGYTF
TRBJ1-1 | - | TRBD1 | TRBV18 | TGTGCCAGCCTCCGGGACAGGGGTAATGATGGCACTGAAGCTTTCTTT | CASLRDRGNDGTEAFF
TRBJ2-1 | - | - | TRBV7-8 | TGTGCCAGCAGTTCCGCGGCCGTATCACCTTACAATGAGCAGTTCTTC | CASSSAAVSPYNEQFF
TRBJ1-2 | - | TRBD1 | TRBV5-1 | TGCGCCAGCAGCTTTTCCGGGACAGGGGAGATCGGCTACACCTTC | CASSFSGTGEIGYTF
TRBJ2-4 | - | TRBD1 | TRBV18 | TGTGCCAGCTCACCAGCAGGGGGTACCAAAAACATTCAGTACTTC | CASSPAGGTKNIQYF
TRBJ1-5 | - | - | TRBV4-3 | TGCGCCAGCAGCCAGGGCCCCAATCAGCCCCAGCATTTT | CASSQGPNQPQHF
TRBJ1-1 | - | - | TRBV6-1 | TGTGCCAGCAGTGAATTTCTCGCCGGGGGGCTGGAGGAAACTGAAGCTTTCTTT | CASSEFLAGGLEETEAFF
TRBJ1-2 | - | TRBD1 | TRBV29-1 | TGCAGCGTTGATTCTGGTGTAGGGGGCGCCTATGGCTACACCTTC | CSVDSGVGGAYGYTF
TRBJ2-2 | - | - | TRBV18 | TGTGCCAGCTCACCTAATCCCTCGGCCGGGGAGCTGTTTTTT | CASSPNPSAGELFF
TRBJ2-3 | - | TRBD1 | TRBV18 | TGTGCCAGCTCACCCCGGCAGGGGGCAGATACGCAGTATTTT | CASSPRQGADTQYF
TRBJ2-5 | - | TRBD1 | TRBV7-7 | TGTGCCAGCAGCCCCGGGACAGTTGGACTCTGGGAGACCCAGTACTTC | CASSPGTVGLWETQYF
TRBJ1-1 | - | - | TRBV19 | TGTGCCAGTAGTATATCACAGAGTGAAGCTTTCTTT | CASSISQSEAFF
TRBJ1-1 | - | - | TRBV13 | TGTGCCAGCAGCTTAGGATTATCGGACAGAACGAACACTGAAGCTTTCTTT | CASSLGLSDRTNTEAFF
TRBJ2-7 | - | TRBD2 | TRBV7-6 | TGTGCCAGCAGCCCTAACCCCGGGGGGGACTACGAGCAGTACTTC | CASSPNPGGDYEQYF
TRBJ1-2 | few | TRBD1 | TRBV29-1 | TGCAGCGTTGAAGCAGGTGGGGGGACAGACTATGGCTACACCTTC | CSVEAGGGTDYGYTF
TRBJ1-1 | - | TRBD1 | TRBV18 | TGTGCCAGCTCACCGGAGACAGGGGGAACTGAAGCTTTCTTT | CASSPETGGTEAFF